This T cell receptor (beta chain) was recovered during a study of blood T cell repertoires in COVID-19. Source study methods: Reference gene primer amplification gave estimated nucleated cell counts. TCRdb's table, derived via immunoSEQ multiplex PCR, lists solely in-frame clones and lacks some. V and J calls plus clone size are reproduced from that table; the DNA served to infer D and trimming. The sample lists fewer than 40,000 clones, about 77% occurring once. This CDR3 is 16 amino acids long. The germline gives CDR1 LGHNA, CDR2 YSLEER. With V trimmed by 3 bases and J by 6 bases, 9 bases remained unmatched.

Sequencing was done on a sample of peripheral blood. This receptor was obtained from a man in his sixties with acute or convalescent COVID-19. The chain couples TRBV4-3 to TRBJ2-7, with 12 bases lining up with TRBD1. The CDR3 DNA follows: TGCGCCAGCAGCCAGTACTCCGGGACAGGGGGCGGCGAGCAGTACTTC. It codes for CASSQYSGTGGGEQYF.